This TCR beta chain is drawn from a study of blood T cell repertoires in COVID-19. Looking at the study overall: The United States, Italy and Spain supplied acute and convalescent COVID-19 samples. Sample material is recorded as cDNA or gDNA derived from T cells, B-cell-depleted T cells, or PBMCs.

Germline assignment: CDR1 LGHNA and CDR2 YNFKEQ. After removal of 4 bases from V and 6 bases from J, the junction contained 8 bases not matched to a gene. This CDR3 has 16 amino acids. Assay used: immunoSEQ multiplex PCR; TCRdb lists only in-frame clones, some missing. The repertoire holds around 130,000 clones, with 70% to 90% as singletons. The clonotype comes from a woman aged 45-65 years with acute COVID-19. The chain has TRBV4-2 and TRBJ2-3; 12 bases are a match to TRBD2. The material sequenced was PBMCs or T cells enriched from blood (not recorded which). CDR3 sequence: CASSRGGTSGLDTQYF. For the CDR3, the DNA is TGTGCCAGCAGCCGAGGGGGGACTAGCGGGCTGGATACGCAGTATTTT.